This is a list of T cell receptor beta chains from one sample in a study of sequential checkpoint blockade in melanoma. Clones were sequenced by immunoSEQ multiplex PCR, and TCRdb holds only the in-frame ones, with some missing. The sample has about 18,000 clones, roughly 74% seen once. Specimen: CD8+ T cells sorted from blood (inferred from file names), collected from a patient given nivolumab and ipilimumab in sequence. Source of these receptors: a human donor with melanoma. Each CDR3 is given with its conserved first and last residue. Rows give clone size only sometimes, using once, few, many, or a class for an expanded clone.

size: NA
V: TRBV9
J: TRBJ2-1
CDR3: CASSVAGLARDEQFF

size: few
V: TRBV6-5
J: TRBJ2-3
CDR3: CASSPAPDRATQYF

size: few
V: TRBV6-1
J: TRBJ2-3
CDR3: CASSEGGHTDTQYF

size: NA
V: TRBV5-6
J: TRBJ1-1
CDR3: CASSYGTGMAAEAFF

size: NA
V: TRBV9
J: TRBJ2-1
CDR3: CASSPGGDEQFF

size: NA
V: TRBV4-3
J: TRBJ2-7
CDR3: CASSQDLAGSYEQYF

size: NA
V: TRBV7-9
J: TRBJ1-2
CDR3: CASSARDTSYGYTF

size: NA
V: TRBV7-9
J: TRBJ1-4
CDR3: CASSLDSGEKLFF

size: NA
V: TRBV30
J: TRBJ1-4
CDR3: CAWGQTNEKLFF

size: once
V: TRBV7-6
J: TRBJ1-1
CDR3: CASSPLTGSGTEAFF

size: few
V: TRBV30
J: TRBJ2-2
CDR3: CAWSVGDRDTGELFF

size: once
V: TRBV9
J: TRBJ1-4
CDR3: CASRGTDSEKLFF

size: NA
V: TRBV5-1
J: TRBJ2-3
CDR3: CASSLEASGAPSTDTQYF

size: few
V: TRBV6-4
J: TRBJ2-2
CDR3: CASSDDSSTGELFF

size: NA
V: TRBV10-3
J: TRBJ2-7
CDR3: CAISEEGYYEQYF

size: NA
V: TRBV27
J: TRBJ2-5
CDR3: CASSLGGGGRETQYF

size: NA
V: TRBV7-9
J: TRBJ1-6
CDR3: CASSPPSTGKNNSPLHF

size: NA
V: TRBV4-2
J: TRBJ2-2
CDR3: CASSPRGVDTGELFF

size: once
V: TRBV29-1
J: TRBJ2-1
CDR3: CSVEQLGGSGNEQFF

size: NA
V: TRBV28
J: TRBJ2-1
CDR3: CASSYERGSYNEQFF

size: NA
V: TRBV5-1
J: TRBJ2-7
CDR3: CASSLASGFSYEQYF

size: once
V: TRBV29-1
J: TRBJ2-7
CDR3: CSVESLAEQYF

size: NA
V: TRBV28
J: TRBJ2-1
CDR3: CASSLPTSAYNEQFF

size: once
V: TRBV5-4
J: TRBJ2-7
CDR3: CASSLLGTGSYEQYF

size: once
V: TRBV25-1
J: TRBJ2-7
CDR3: CASSEYYVRTTPYEQYF

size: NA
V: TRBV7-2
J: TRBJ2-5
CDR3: CASSLDNLYQETQYF

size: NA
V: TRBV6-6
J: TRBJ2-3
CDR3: CASSYWGQASTDTQYF

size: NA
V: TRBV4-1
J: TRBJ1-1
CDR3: CASSQGVTTRMNTEAFF

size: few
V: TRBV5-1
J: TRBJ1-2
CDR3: CASNMRQLTGKLFYGYTF

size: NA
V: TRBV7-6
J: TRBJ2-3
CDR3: CASSLVGDKSWDTQYF

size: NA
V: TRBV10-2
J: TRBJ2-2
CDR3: CASSDFGGASNTGELFF

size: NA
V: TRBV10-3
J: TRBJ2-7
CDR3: CAISELAYEQYF

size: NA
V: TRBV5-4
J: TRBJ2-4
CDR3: CASSRGGDDKNIQYF

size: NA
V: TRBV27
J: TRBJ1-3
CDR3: CASSLRGSGNTIYF

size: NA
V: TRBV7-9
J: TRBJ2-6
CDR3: CASSFPISSSGANVLTF

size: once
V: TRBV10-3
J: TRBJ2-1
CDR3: CATNGQGVYNEQFF

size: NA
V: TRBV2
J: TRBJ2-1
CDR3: CASSDLAGGYNEQFF

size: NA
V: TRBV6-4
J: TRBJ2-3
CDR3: CASSDAGDSTDTQYF

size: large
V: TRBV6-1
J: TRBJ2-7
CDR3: CASSEFSENEQYF

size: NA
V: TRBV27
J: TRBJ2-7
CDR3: CASSLSTTYEQYF

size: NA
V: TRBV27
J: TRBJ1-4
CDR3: CASSAMEGGGEKLFF

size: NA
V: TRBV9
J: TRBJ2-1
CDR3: CASSVGSRYDNEQFF

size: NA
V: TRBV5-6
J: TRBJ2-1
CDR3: CASSLGLAGEEQFF

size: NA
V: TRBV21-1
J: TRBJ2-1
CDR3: CASSKAGTGSDEQFF

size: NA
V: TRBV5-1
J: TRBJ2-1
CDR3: CASGGAGAEQFF